This TCR beta chain was retrieved from a study of blood T cell repertoires in COVID-19. The junction had 3 bases not matched to a gene; V was cut back by 5 bases and J by 2 bases. CDR3 length: 13 amino acids. Germline V gene lookup returns CDR1 SQVTM and CDR2 ANQGSEA. Libraries were prepared by immunoSEQ multiplex PCR; TCRdb keeps only in-frame clonotypes and omits some of them. The data hold about 43,000 clones, with about 87% observed a single time. The chain links TRBV29-1 to TRBJ1-3; 7 positions agree with TRBD1. The material sequenced was peripheral blood. The TCR comes from a middle-aged man with COVID-19, enrolled during active disease. The CDR3 DNA is TGCAGCGTTCACAGGGGACCTGGAAACACCATATATTTT. Translated: CSVHRGPGNTIYF.